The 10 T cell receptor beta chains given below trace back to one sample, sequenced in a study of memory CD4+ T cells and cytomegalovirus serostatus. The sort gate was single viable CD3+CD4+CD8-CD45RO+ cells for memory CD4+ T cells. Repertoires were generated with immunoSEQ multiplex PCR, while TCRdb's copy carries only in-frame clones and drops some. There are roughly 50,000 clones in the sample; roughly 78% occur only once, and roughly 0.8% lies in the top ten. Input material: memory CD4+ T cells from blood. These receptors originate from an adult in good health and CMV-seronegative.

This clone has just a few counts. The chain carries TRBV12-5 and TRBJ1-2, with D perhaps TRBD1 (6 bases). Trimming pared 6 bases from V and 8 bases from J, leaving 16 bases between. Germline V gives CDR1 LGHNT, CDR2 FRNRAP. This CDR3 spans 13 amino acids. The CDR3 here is CASGKDYRAGYTF. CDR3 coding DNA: TGTGCTAGTGGCAAGGACTACAGGGCCGGCTACACCTTC.

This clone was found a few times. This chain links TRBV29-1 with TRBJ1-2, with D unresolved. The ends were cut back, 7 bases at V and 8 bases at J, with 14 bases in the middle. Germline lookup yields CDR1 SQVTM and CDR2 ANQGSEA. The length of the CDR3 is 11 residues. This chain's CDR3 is CSGSSSGGYTF. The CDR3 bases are TGCAGCGGAAGTTCATCGGGAGGCTACACCTTC.

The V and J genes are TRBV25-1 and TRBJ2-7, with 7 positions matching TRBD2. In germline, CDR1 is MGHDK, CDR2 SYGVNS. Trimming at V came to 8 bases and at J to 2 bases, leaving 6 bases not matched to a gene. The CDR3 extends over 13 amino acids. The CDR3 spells CASSPRGAYEQYF. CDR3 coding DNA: TGTGCCAGCTCTCCCCGGGGGGCCTACGAGCAGTACTTC.

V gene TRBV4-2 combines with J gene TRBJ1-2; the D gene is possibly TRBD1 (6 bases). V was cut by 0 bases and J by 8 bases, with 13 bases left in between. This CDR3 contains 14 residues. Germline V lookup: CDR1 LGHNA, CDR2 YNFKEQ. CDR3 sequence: CASSQDRQGGGYTF. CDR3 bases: TGTGCCAGCAGCCAAGATAGGCAAGGGGGAGGCTACACCTTC.

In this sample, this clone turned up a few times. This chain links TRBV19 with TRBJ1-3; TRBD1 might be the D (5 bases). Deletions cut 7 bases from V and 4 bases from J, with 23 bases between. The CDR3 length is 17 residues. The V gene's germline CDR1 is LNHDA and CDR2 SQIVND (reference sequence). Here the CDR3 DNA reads TGTGCCAGTATGTCATGGCGCCCCCAGGGCGCGGGAAACACCATATATTTT. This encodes CASMSWRPQGAGNTIYF.

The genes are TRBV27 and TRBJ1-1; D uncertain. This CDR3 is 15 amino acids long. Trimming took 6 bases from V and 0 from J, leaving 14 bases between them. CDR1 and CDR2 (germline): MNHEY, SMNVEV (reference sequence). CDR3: CASSPIGQLNTEAFF. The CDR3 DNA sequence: TGTGCCAGCAGCCCTATAGGGCAGTTGAACACTGAAGCTTTCTTT.

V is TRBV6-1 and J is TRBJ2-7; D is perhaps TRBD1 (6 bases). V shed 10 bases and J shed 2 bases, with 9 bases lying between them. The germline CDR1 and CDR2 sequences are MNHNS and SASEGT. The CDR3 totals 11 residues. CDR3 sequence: CATWDTYEQYF. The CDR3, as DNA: TGTGCCACCTGGGACACCTACGAGCAGTACTTC.

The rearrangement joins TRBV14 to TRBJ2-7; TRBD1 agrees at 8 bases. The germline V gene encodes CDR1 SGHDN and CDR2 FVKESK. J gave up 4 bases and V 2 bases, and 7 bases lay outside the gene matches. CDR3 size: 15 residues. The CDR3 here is CASSQQQGARYEQYF. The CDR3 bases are TGTGCCAGCAGCCAACAGCAGGGGGCAAGGTACGAGCAGTACTTC.

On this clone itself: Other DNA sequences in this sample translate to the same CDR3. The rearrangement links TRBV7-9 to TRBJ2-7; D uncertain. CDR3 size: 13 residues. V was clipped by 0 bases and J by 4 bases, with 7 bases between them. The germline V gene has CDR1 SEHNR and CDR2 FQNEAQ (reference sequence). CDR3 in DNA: TGTGCCAGCAGCTTAGCGGGTACTTACGAGCAGTACTTC. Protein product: CASSLAGTYEQYF.

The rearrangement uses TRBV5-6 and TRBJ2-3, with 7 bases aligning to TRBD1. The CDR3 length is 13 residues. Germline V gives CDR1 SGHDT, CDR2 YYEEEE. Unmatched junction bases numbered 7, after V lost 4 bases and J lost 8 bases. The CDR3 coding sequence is TGTGCCAGCAGCACCAGGACAGGTCGTACGCAGTATTTT. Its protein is CASSTRTGRTQYF.